This TCR beta chain was documented in a study of control samples from healthy donors and cancer patients (dated by TCRdb to between 2020 and 2021). To prepare the library, the immunoSEQ multiplex PCR assay was applied. In TCRdb, the immuneACCESS table is reduced to in-frame sequences with V and J assigned. These tables do not hold every clone; where another copy was compared, an unresolved V gene accounts for under half, and the others remain unexplained. The sample profile shows some 140,000 clones; approximately 91% of them were found once. 8.7% of the sample belongs to the ten largest clones. Comments on this clone: What antigen it recognizes has not been identified. Within one base of it there is no much larger clone, and no base qualities were kept.

This TCR was recovered from a woman younger than 45 in good health. The material sequenced was blood.

The CDR3 region has the sequence CASSLGDSAAEAFF. The bases read TGCGCCAGCAGCTTGGGGGACAGTGCGGCTGAAGCTTTCTTT. The chain is encoded by TRBV5-1 joined to TRBJ1-1, with 7 junctional bases fitting TRBD1. Ends trimmed: V by 0 bases, J by 6 bases; bases unmatched to a gene: 5. The germline V gene gives CDR1 as SGHRS and CDR2 as YFSETQ. The cysteine opens and the phenylalanine closes a CDR3 of 14 amino acids. Of all the DNA, just the CDR3 is kept, 42 bases in frame from base 1.